This TCR beta chain was recorded in a study of blood T cell repertoires in COVID-19. Overall study: PBMCs, B-cell-depleted T cells, or T cells provided the cDNA or gDNA that made up the material.

Repertoires were generated with immunoSEQ multiplex PCR, while TCRdb's copy carries only in-frame clones and drops some. Of 130,000 to 150,000 clones in the sample, around 81% were seen once. The sequenced material came from peripheral blood. The origin of this receptor is a woman aged 40-49 years with active or convalescent COVID-19.

The CDR3 DNA follows: TGTGCCATCAGTGAGTCCGGGGGACGCACTGAAGCTTTCTTT. It is translated as CAISESGGRTEAFF. This rearrangement joins TRBV10-3 to TRBJ1-1; perhaps TRBD1 as D (5 bases). V shed 0 bases and J shed 4 bases, with 9 bases lying between them. Germline V gives CDR1 ENHRY, CDR2 SYGVKD. CDR3 length: 14 residues.